This record covers a single TCR beta chain. Its specificity is unknown. These data come from a study of OX40 agonist ivuxolimab in advanced cancers. Study-level information: Participants averaged roughly 57 years of age (range about 23 to 80) and were around 85% male. Study outcomes and limitations: The authors also found low normalized T-cell clonal expansion in some nonresponders.

Profiling relied on immunoSEQ multiplex PCR, and the TCRdb table lists in-frame clones only, not all of them. This table holds 50,000 to 65,000 clones, roughly 88% found once. The V gene lost 7 bases and the J gene lost 4 bases, with 11 bases spanning the gap. The CDR3 has 13 amino acids. Per germline, CDR1 MDHEN and CDR2 SYDVKM. The chain employs TRBV28 and TRBJ1-5; D uncertain. This receptor was identified in an adult with an advanced solid tumor such as melanoma, head and neck, liver or kidney cancer. Sequenced material: CD4+ or CD8+ T cells sorted from blood, taken in a trial of the OX40 agonist ivuxolimab. The CDR3 here is CASKKGANQPQHF. Here the CDR3 DNA reads TGTGCCAGCAAAAAGGGAGCAAATCAGCCCCAGCATTTT. The entire variable domain, with the rest obtained from reference TRBV28 and TRBJ1-5, is as follows: DVKVTQSSRYLVKRTGEKVFLECVQDMDHENMFWYRQDPGLGLRLIYFSYDVKMKEKGDIPEGYSVSREKKERFSLILESASTNQTSMYLCASKKGANQPQHFGDGTRLSIL.